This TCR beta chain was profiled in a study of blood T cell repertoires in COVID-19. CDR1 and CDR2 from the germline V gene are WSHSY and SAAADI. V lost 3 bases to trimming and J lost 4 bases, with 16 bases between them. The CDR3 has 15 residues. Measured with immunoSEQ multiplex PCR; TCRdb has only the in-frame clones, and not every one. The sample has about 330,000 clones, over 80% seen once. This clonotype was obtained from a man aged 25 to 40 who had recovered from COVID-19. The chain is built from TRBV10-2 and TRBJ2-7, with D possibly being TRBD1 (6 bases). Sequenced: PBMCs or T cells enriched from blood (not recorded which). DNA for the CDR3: TGCGCCAGCAGTGAATTAGAAGACAGGTGGTACGAGCAGTACTTC. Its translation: CASSELEDRWYEQYF.